A single T cell receptor beta chain is shown here with its context. The germline gives CDR1 MNHEY, CDR2 SVGAGI. The CDR3 is 12 residues long. V lost 4 bases and J 10 bases, leaving 8 bases between the germline ends. This specimen comes from a study of control samples from healthy donors and cancer patients. Sequencing was performed with immunoSEQ multiplex PCR; in TCRdb, only in-frame clones are kept and a portion is missing. The sample includes around 250,000 clones, 82% of them seen just once. Sequenced sample: PBMCs. This clonotype was obtained from a woman in her sixties with lung cancer. V and J are TRBV6-5 and TRBJ1-6; no definite D call. In nucleotides, the CDR3 is TGTGCCAGCAGTTCCTCAGGATCACCCCTCCACTTT. It yields the protein CASSSSGSPLHF.